The 14 T cell receptor beta chains reported below all come from one sample, sequenced in a study of blood T cell repertoires in COVID-19. Using immunoSEQ multiplex PCR, the repertoire was profiled, and TCRdb retains in-frame clones only, with some absent. The table has about 83,000 clones, around 84% seen once. The sample taken for sequencing was peripheral blood. Receptors were obtained from a woman of 80 years or more in a cohort sampled during active or convalescent COVID-19.

This rearrangement joins TRBV19 to TRBJ2-2; 7 bases are shared with TRBD2. V shed 4 bases, J shed 5 bases, and the junction held 7 bases outside the gene matches. Germline V lookup: CDR1 LNHDA, CDR2 SQIVND (reference sequence). This CDR3 is 15 amino acids long. CDR3 protein: CASSTMTSFTGELFF. DNA for the CDR3: TGTGCCAGTAGTACGATGACTAGCTTTACCGGGGAGCTGTTTTTT.

The V and J genes are TRBV21-1 and TRBJ1-5. TRBV21-1 is tagged as a pseudogene. This CDR3 is 16 amino acids long. For the CDR3, the DNA is TGTGCCGACTATACGGGGGTTCGTTATAGCAATCAGCCCCAGCATTTT. Its translation is CADYTGVRYSNQPQHF.

The rearrangement uses TRBV6-6 and TRBJ1-1; D is possibly TRBD1 (5 bases). CDR3 length: 11 residues. The V end lost 5 bases, the J end lost 11 bases, and 12 bases lay between the germline ends. Germline V CDR1 and CDR2: MNHNY, SVGAGI (reference sequence). The CDR3 is CASSRQLKAFF. The CDR3 DNA reads TGTGCCAGCAGTAGACAGTTGAAGGCTTTCTTT.

V is TRBV5-1 and J is TRBJ2-5, with TRBD2 matching 8 bases. The germline V gene encodes CDR1 SGHRS and CDR2 YFSETQ. The CDR3 loop spans 16 amino acids. Trimming at V came to 0 bases and at J to 1 base, leaving 5 bases not matched to a gene. The chain's CDR3 is CASSLAGSGVQETQYF. CDR3 in DNA: TGCGCCAGCAGCTTGGCGGGTAGCGGGGTCCAAGAGACCCAGTACTTC.

The chain joins TRBV11-2 to TRBJ2-7, with 8 bases that match TRBD2. J gave up 5 bases and V 1 base, and 13 bases lay outside the gene matches. CDR3 length: 17 amino acids. The V gene's germline CDR1 is SGHAT and CDR2 FQNNGV. CDR3 in amino acids: CASSLGPLLAGSDEQYV. The DNA for the CDR3 is TGTGCCAGCAGCTTAGGGCCCCTCTTAGCGGGAAGTGACGAGCAGTACGTC.

The count of this clone is one. The V call is TRBV7-9, the J call TRBJ2-1, with D perhaps TRBD2 (5 bases). This CDR3 is 14 amino acids long. V lost 8 bases and J 10 bases, leaving 21 bases between the germline ends. CDR1 SEHNR and CDR2 FQNEAQ come from the germline V gene (reference sequence). CDR3 sequence: CASGRLGQTGEQFF. The CDR3 region has the DNA TGTGCCAGCGGTCGGCTAGGGCAAACGGGAGAGCAGTTCTTC.

The CDR3 reads CASSLDSLAGGPYEQYF. The DNA of the CDR3 is TGCGCCAGCAGCCTTGACTCCTTAGCGGGAGGGCCGTACGAGCAGTACTTC. V is TRBV5-1 and J is TRBJ2-7, with TRBD2 identical over 11 bases. The germline gives CDR1 SGHRS, CDR2 YFSETQ. V was pared by 4 bases and J by 4 bases, with 13 bases of the junction left unmatched. There are 17 residues in the CDR3.

This clone was detected once. In the same sample, other DNA sequences code for this CDR3. The chain combines TRBV9 with TRBJ2-1, with TRBD2 matching over 7 bases. Trimming took 0 bases from V and 4 from J; bases not matched to a gene: 4. The CDR3 length is 15 residues. Germline values: CDR1 SGDLS, CDR2 YYNGEE. CDR3 bases: TGTGCCAGCAGCGTAGCGGGAGGCTCTTACAATGAGCAGTTCTTC. As protein: CASSVAGGSYNEQFF. Full variable domain (outside the CDR3, taken from reference TRBV9 and TRBJ2-1): DSGVTQTPKHLITATGQRVTLRCSPRSGDLSVYWYQQSLDQGLQFLIQYYNGEERAKGNILERFSAQQFPDLHSELNLSSLELGDSALYFCASSVAGGSYNEQFFGPGTRLTVL.

The chain links TRBV29-1 to TRBJ1-2; 7 positions match TRBD1. Germline values: CDR1 SQVTM, CDR2 ANQGSEA. The CDR3 length is 15 residues. Trimming at V came to 5 bases and at J to 2 bases, leaving 11 bases not matched to a gene. As DNA, the CDR3 is TGCAGCGTTCCCGGGAGAGGGGGCATGAACTATGGCTACACCTTC. Protein: CSVPGRGGMNYGYTF.

The rearrangement links TRBV5-8 to TRBJ2-7; 9 nucleotides line up with TRBD1. Germline V gene lookup returns CDR1 SGHTS and CDR2 YDEGEE. The CDR3 consists of 16 residues. Trimming removed 4 bases from V and 0 bases from J; junction bases left unmatched: 8. The CDR3 loop reads CASSGRTGASSYEQYV. The DNA for the CDR3 is TGTGCCAGCAGCGGAAGGACAGGGGCTAGCTCCTACGAGCAGTACGTC.

V usage is TRBV2 and J usage is TRBJ2-5, with D possibly matching TRBD1 (6 bases). Germline loops: CDR1 SNHLY, CDR2 FYNNEI. The CDR3 length is 14 residues. Trimming took off 6 bases at V and 5 bases at J, with 16 bases between the two ends. CDR3 amino acids: CASSKDRLTETQYF. The CDR3 nucleotides are TGTGCCAGCAGCAAAGACAGGTTAACGGAGACCCAGTACTTC.

The chain couples TRBV6-5 to TRBJ2-5; D gene unclear. The CDR3 runs to 11 residues. V was pared by 5 bases and J by 5 bases, with 6 bases between. Germline V lookup: CDR1 MNHEY, CDR2 SVGAGI. The CDR3 here is CASSPRETQYF. As DNA, the CDR3 is TGTGCCAGCAGTCCCCGGGAGACCCAGTACTTC.

V is TRBV11-3 and J is TRBJ2-5; the D is unclear. Trimming took off 2 bases at V and 1 base at J, with 11 bases between the two ends. This CDR3 comprises 15 residues. CDR1 and CDR2 (germline): SGHNT, YENEEA. CDR3 bases: TGTGCCAGCAGCTTAACGAGCCGCGGCCAAGAGACCCAGTACTTC. The encoded protein is CASSLTSRGQETQYF.

The chain joins TRBV11-2 to TRBJ2-1, with 8 nucleotides matching TRBD2. CDR3 length: 15 amino acids. With V trimmed by 5 bases and J by 9 bases, 12 bases remained unmatched. Germline V gene lookup returns CDR1 SGHAT and CDR2 FQNNGV. CDR3 loop: CASSHKGLESGEQFF. CDR3 sequence (DNA): TGTGCCAGCAGCCACAAGGGACTAGAGTCGGGTGAGCAGTTCTTC.